Ten or more counts support the clone carrying this T cell receptor beta chain. The junction had 3 bases not matched to a gene; V was cut back by 5 bases and J by 3 bases. Germline values: CDR1 MNHEY, CDR2 SMNVEV (reference sequence). The CDR3 covers 13 residues. The data originate from a study of blood T cells in healthy people across ages. The authors ran a second PCR of 7 to 11 cycles using a sample-barcoded 5' primer and a J-beta primer mix. TCRdb reprocessed the 5' RACE reads via MiXCR and lists one record per CDR3 protein. The data contain around 780,000 distinct CDR3 sequences, roughly 26% of them singletons. These data were also filed under a second study, of T cells of mothers and their children. As that study records: Compared with unrelated pairs, related mother-child pairs had slightly higher, non-significant overlap.

The chain has TRBV27 and TRBJ2-5; TRBD2 matches 7 bases. The sequenced material came from blood. The clonotype comes from a boy aged 5-17 years in good health. As DNA, the CDR3 is TGTGCCAGCAGTCCCACTAGCGAAGAGACCCAGTACTTC. This gives the protein CASSPTSEETQYF.